This TCR beta chain was captured in a study of T cell responses to AZD1222 COVID-19 vaccine. Study results and caveats: Spike-specific TCR breadth and depth were elevated following two AZD1222 doses. At baseline, seropositivity was found in only 5 to 7 AZD1222 recipients.

The protocol was immunoSEQ multiplex PCR, while the TCRdb copy is restricted to in-frame clones and leaves out a portion. This sample has 150,000 or so clones; just over 90% occur once, and the top ten carry around 0.85%. On this clone: The target antigen is unknown.

The CDR3 runs to 17 residues. The germline CDR1 and CDR2 sequences are LGHDT and YNNKEL (reference sequence). V lost 0 bases, J lost 8 bases, and 21 bases lay in between. The V and J genes are TRBV3-1 (or the pseudogene TRBV3-2) and TRBJ2-3; D possibly corresponds to TRBD2 (6 bases). This receptor was identified in an adult in good health. This material consisted of peripheral blood, taken on day 0 of MenACWY control vaccination. The CDR3 protein is CASSQEAQLALPGTQYF. Here the CDR3 DNA reads TGTGCCAGCAGCCAAGAGGCTCAACTAGCCCTCCCGGGTACGCAGTATTTT.